This TCR beta chain is from a study of CD8 T cells in Susac syndrome. About the research overall: Treatment status at blood draw for the Susac syndrome patients was therapy-naive, corticosteroids, or intravenous immunoglobulin alone. General observations from the study: Clonal expansion was absent from the CD4+ T cell repertoires in Susac syndrome.

Unmatched junction bases numbered 7, after V lost 5 bases and J lost 4 bases. The CDR3 has 14 residues. Per germline, CDR1 SGHAT and CDR2 FQDESV (reference sequence). In regard to this clonotype: Its antigen is undetermined.

Random hexamers were used to reverse transcribe the RNA input (about 0.45 to 1 ug). The amplification used immunoSEQ multiplex PCR on TCR beta CDR3; it spanned 54 Vbeta and 13 Jbeta. From the immunoSEQ multiplex PCR reads, TCRdb called clonotypes with MiXCR, one entry per CDR3 protein. The top ten clones hold 0.085% to 0.09% of a sample with under 200,000 distinct CDR3 sequences, about 91% of them seen once. The source is a human donor with Susac syndrome. Material: CD4+ T cells from PBMCs. The V call is TRBV11-1, the J call TRBJ1-2, with 7 bases aligning to TRBD1. CDR3 amino acids: CASSPPGQLYGYTF. In nucleotides, the CDR3 is TGTGCCAGCAGCCCACCGGGACAGCTCTATGGCTACACCTTC.